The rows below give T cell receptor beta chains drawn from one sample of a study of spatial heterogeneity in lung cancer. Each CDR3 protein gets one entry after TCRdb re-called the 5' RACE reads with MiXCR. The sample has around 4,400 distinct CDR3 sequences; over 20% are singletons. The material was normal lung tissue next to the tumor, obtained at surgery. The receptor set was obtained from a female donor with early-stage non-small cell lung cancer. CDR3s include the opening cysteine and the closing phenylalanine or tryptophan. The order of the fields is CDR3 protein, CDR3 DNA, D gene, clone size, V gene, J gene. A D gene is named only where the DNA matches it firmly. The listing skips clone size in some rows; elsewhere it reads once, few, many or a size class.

CDR3aa: CASSPRTDEQFF
CDR3nt: TGTGCCAGCAGCCCCCGGACGGATGAGCAGTTCTTC
d_gene: NA
abundance: medium-sized
v_gene: TRBV7-6
j_gene: TRBJ2-1

CDR3aa: CAIRRTGTAYEQYF
CDR3nt: TGTGCCATCAGAAGGACAGGGACCGCCTACGAGCAGTACTTC
d_gene: TRBD1
abundance: NA
v_gene: TRBV10-3
j_gene: TRBJ2-7

CDR3aa: CASSFRRQGNQPQHF
CDR3nt: TGTGCCAGCAGCTTTCGCAGACAGGGCAATCAGCCCCAGCATTTT
d_gene: NA
abundance: medium-sized
v_gene: TRBV6-5
j_gene: TRBJ1-5

CDR3aa: CSVEEGADTQYF
CDR3nt: TGCAGCGTCGAAGAGGGTGCAGATACGCAGTATTTT
d_gene: NA
abundance: NA
v_gene: TRBV29-1
j_gene: TRBJ2-3

CDR3aa: CSASQGAYGYTF
CDR3nt: TGCAGTGCTAGTCAGGGGGCCTATGGCTACACCTTC
d_gene: TRBD1
abundance: many
v_gene: TRBV20-1
j_gene: TRBJ1-2

CDR3aa: CSASTFPGQTDMNTEAFF
CDR3nt: TGCAGTGCTAGTACTTTCCCGGGACAGACAGACATGAACACTGAAGCTTTCTTT
d_gene: TRBD1
abundance: NA
v_gene: TRBV20-1
j_gene: TRBJ1-1

CDR3aa: CASSLVLAGPHNEQFF
CDR3nt: TGTGCCAGCAGCTTAGTACTAGCGGGGCCCCACAATGAGCAGTTCTTC
d_gene: TRBD2
abundance: few
v_gene: TRBV7-9
j_gene: TRBJ2-1

CDR3aa: CSARQTGADTEAFF
CDR3nt: TGCAGTGCTAGACAGACAGGGGCGGACACTGAAGCTTTCTTT
d_gene: TRBD1
abundance: medium-sized
v_gene: TRBV20-1
j_gene: TRBJ1-1

CDR3aa: CSARDPRGRASQEQFF
CDR3nt: TGCAGTGCTAGAGACCCTAGGGGGAGGGCCTCCCAAGAGCAGTTCTTC
d_gene: NA
abundance: medium-sized
v_gene: TRBV20-1
j_gene: TRBJ2-1

CDR3aa: CASSLGGATDTQYF
CDR3nt: TGTGCCAGCAGCTTGGGGGGGGCCACAGATACGCAGTATTTT
d_gene: NA
abundance: few
v_gene: TRBV7-2
j_gene: TRBJ2-3

CDR3aa: CASSLAGWTTTDTQYF
CDR3nt: TGTGCCAGCAGCTTAGCGGGATGGACCACCACAGATACGCAGTATTTT
d_gene: NA
abundance: medium-sized
v_gene: TRBV7-2
j_gene: TRBJ2-3

CDR3aa: CASNWRGGTDTQYF
CDR3nt: TGTGCCAGCAATTGGCGGGGGGGCACAGATACGCAGTATTTT
d_gene: TRBD2
abundance: many
v_gene: TRBV5-5
j_gene: TRBJ2-3

CDR3aa: CASSPPSGTYMGTQYF
CDR3nt: TGTGCCAGCAGTCCCCCTTCCGGGACGTATATGGGGACCCAGTACTTC
d_gene: NA
abundance: once
v_gene: TRBV28
j_gene: TRBJ2-5

CDR3aa: CASSFGTGGSETQYF
CDR3nt: TGTGCCAGCAGCTTCGGGACTGGGGGAAGCGAGACCCAGTACTTC
d_gene: NA
abundance: medium-sized
v_gene: TRBV5-8
j_gene: TRBJ2-5

CDR3aa: CASSLSTSGGAETQYF
CDR3nt: TGTGCCAGCAGCTTATCGACTAGCGGGGGAGCTGAGACCCAGTACTTC
d_gene: TRBD2
abundance: NA
v_gene: TRBV11-2
j_gene: TRBJ2-5

CDR3aa: CASSAAFGGETQYF
CDR3nt: TGTGCCAGCAGCGCGGCGTTCGGCGGCGAGACCCAGTACTTC
d_gene: NA
abundance: many
v_gene: TRBV7-2
j_gene: TRBJ2-5

CDR3aa: CASSSRAGTSVTDTQYF
CDR3nt: TGTGCCAGCAGCTCTAGAGCCGGGACTAGTGTTACAGATACGCAGTATTTT
d_gene: TRBD2
abundance: medium-sized
v_gene: TRBV11-2
j_gene: TRBJ2-3

CDR3aa: CSVLRLAGQADTQYF
CDR3nt: TGCAGCGTCCTCCGACTAGCGGGACAAGCAGATACGCAGTATTTT
d_gene: TRBD2
abundance: medium-sized
v_gene: TRBV29-1
j_gene: TRBJ2-3

CDR3aa: CSVGGAGTGGAKNIQYF
CDR3nt: TGCAGCGTTGGGGGAGCGGGCACGGGTGGGGCCAAAAACATTCAGTACTTC
d_gene: NA
abundance: many
v_gene: TRBV29-1
j_gene: TRBJ2-4

CDR3aa: CASTQGAGGSGGANVLTF
CDR3nt: TGTGCCAGCACCCAGGGGGCTGGCGGATCGGGCGGGGCCAACGTCCTGACTTTC
d_gene: TRBD1
abundance: medium-sized
v_gene: TRBV2
j_gene: TRBJ2-6

CDR3aa: CASSFQRGGLETQYF
CDR3nt: TGTGCCAGCAGCTTTCAGCGGGGGGGCTTGGAGACCCAGTACTTC
d_gene: TRBD2
abundance: NA
v_gene: TRBV7-2
j_gene: TRBJ2-5

CDR3aa: CSADWRGLRETQYF
CDR3nt: TGCAGCGCCGATTGGAGGGGTTTGCGGGAGACCCAGTACTTC
d_gene: NA
abundance: many
v_gene: TRBV29-1
j_gene: TRBJ2-5

CDR3aa: CSVPGTGVNEQYF
CDR3nt: TGCAGCGTCCCCGGGACAGGAGTAAACGAGCAGTACTTC
d_gene: TRBD1
abundance: NA
v_gene: TRBV29-1
j_gene: TRBJ2-7

CDR3aa: CASSYRLAGGLSEQFF
CDR3nt: TGTGCCAGCAGTTACCGACTAGCGGGAGGGTTAAGTGAGCAGTTCTTC
d_gene: TRBD2
abundance: medium-sized
v_gene: TRBV6-2/TRBV6-3
j_gene: TRBJ2-1

CDR3aa: CASSYGQGWTEAFF
CDR3nt: TGTGCCAGCAGTTATGGACAGGGGTGGACTGAAGCTTTCTTT
d_gene: TRBD1
abundance: NA
v_gene: TRBV7-3
j_gene: TRBJ1-1

CDR3aa: CATSRNRDGLEKLFF
CDR3nt: TGTGCCACCAGCAGGAACCGGGACGGCCTTGAAAAACTGTTTTTT
d_gene: NA
abundance: few
v_gene: TRBV15
j_gene: TRBJ1-4

CDR3aa: CASSSPPSPQHF
CDR3nt: TGTGCCAGCAGTTCCCCCCCTTCGCCCCAGCATTTT
d_gene: NA
abundance: medium-sized
v_gene: TRBV27
j_gene: TRBJ1-5

CDR3aa: CASSLPPRLADSSYSSYNEQFF
CDR3nt: TGTGCCAGCAGTTTACCACCAAGACTAGCGGATAGCTCCTACAGCTCCTACAATGAGCAGTTCTTC
d_gene: TRBD2
abundance: once
v_gene: TRBV28
j_gene: TRBJ2-1

CDR3aa: CASSQAGTRTAQDEQFF
CDR3nt: TGCGCCAGCAGCCAAGCCGGGACTAGGACAGCCCAGGATGAGCAGTTCTTC
d_gene: TRBD2
abundance: NA
v_gene: TRBV4-1
j_gene: TRBJ2-1

CDR3aa: CASTPGGGYGYTF
CDR3nt: TGTGCCAGCACCCCAGGGGGTGGCTATGGCTACACCTTC
d_gene: TRBD1
abundance: few
v_gene: TRBV6-2/TRBV6-3
j_gene: TRBJ1-2

CDR3aa: CASRYTGGMSGYTF
CDR3nt: TGTGCCAGCAGATATACAGGGGGCATGAGTGGCTACACCTTC
d_gene: TRBD1
abundance: medium-sized
v_gene: TRBV28
j_gene: TRBJ1-2

CDR3aa: CASSPAGGTYEGQYF
CDR3nt: TGTGCCAGCAGCCCCGCGGGGGGTACCTACGAGGGGCAGTACTTC
d_gene: TRBD2
abundance: NA
v_gene: TRBV7-2
j_gene: TRBJ2-7

CDR3aa: CSAKGGSGSTDTQYF
CDR3nt: TGCAGTGCTAAAGGGGGAAGCGGGAGCACAGATACGCAGTATTTT
d_gene: NA
abundance: medium-sized
v_gene: TRBV20-1
j_gene: TRBJ2-3

CDR3aa: CASSTPGQGAPEQYF
CDR3nt: TGTGCCAGTAGTACGCCGGGACAGGGGGCGCCTGAGCAGTACTTC
d_gene: TRBD1
abundance: once
v_gene: TRBV19
j_gene: TRBJ2-7

CDR3aa: CASSEAGSYEQYF
CDR3nt: TGCGCCAGCAGTGAGGCAGGGTCCTACGAGCAGTACTTC
d_gene: NA
abundance: NA
v_gene: TRBV10-1
j_gene: TRBJ2-7

CDR3aa: CSARDRAGINYGYTF
CDR3nt: TGCAGTGCTAGAGATCGGGCAGGGATTAACTATGGCTACACCTTC
d_gene: NA
abundance: few
v_gene: TRBV20-1
j_gene: TRBJ1-2

CDR3aa: CSARDLTYEQYF
CDR3nt: TGCAGTGCTAGAGATCTAACCTACGAGCAGTACTTC
d_gene: NA
abundance: medium-sized
v_gene: TRBV20-1
j_gene: TRBJ2-7